This is a list of T cell receptor beta chains from one sample in a study of blood T cells in healthy people across ages. MiXCR, run by TCRdb on the 5' RACE reads, gives a single entry per CDR3 protein. The repertoire holds 1.5 million or so distinct CDR3 sequences, roughly 43% seen once, with just over 4% in the top ten. Specimen: blood. The receptors originated from a woman aged 18-35 years in good health. Both conserved end residues are part of each CDR3. Fields, in order: J gene, V gene, clone size, CDR3 length, CDR3 protein. For some rows the clone size is stated as once, few or many, or as a class when expanded; others skip it.

J: TRBJ2-7; V: TRBV6-2/TRBV6-3; size: -; length: 13; CDR3: CASSHRETYEQYF
J: TRBJ1-2; V: TRBV10-3; size: -; length: 15; CDR3: CAISESGGGSYGYTF
J: TRBJ2-7; V: TRBV20-1; size: few; length: 18; CDR3: CSAHTPGLAGGSSYEQYF
J: TRBJ2-6; V: TRBV29-1; size: -; length: 15; CDR3: CSVMDVDSGANVLTF
J: TRBJ1-4; V: TRBV7-2; size: few; length: 13; CDR3: CASRRAANEKLFF
J: TRBJ2-1; V: TRBV5-1; size: few; length: 18; CDR3: CASRTLTSGGPHYNEQFF
J: TRBJ2-1; V: TRBV11-1; size: -; length: 14; CDR3: CASSLSEGPYEQFF
J: TRBJ1-3; V: TRBV6-2/TRBV6-3; size: -; length: 14; CDR3: CASSRGGPGNTIYF
J: TRBJ2-2; V: TRBV20-1; size: -; length: 18; CDR3: CSARDLTSGNENTGELFF
J: TRBJ1-3; V: TRBV6-5; size: -; length: 11; CDR3: CASSQGNTIYF
J: TRBJ1-2; V: TRBV6-6; size: -; length: 13; CDR3: CANRSGNRYGYTF
J: TRBJ1-5; V: TRBV21-1; size: -; length: 14; CDR3: CASSPPPRDQPQHF
J: TRBJ1-1; V: TRBV25-1; size: few; length: 12; CDR3: CASSEVNREAFF
J: TRBJ2-5; V: TRBV12-3/TRBV12-4; size: few; length: 15; CDR3: CASSPEDGSQETQYF
J: TRBJ2-6; V: TRBV5-1; size: few; length: 17; CDR3: CASSLRDTYSGANVLTF
J: TRBJ2-7; V: TRBV6-2/TRBV6-3; size: -; length: 15; CDR3: CASSYGAERSYEQYF
J: TRBJ2-7; V: TRBV5-1; size: -; length: 17; CDR3: CASSRVGGGTVNYEQYF
J: TRBJ2-5; V: TRBV7-9; size: -; length: 16; CDR3: CASSGRGDTYQETQYF
J: TRBJ1-1; V: TRBV19; size: few; length: 14; CDR3: CASSMGQGNTEAFF
J: TRBJ1-3; V: TRBV20-1; size: once; length: 15; CDR3: CSAMAGGFSGNTIYF
J: TRBJ2-3; V: TRBV7-2; size: few; length: 18; CDR3: CASSLGGGASFRADTQYF
J: TRBJ1-5; V: TRBV20-1; size: -; length: 15; CDR3: CSASPLGVSNQPQHF
J: TRBJ2-3; V: TRBV7-2; size: many; length: 14; CDR3: CASSPRRSTDTQYF
J: TRBJ2-3; V: TRBV11-2; size: -; length: 15; CDR3: CASNSLGGRTDTPYF
J: TRBJ1-4; V: TRBV2; size: few; length: 13; CDR3: CASRQGVNEKLFF
J: TRBJ2-2; V: TRBV28; size: -; length: 16; CDR3: CASRGWTGGNARELFF
J: TRBJ2-3; V: TRBV20-1; size: few; length: 14; CDR3: CSARGRTGTDTQYF
J: TRBJ2-5; V: TRBV29-1; size: few; length: 14; CDR3: CSVEAGEVFNEQYF
J: TRBJ2-5; V: TRBV29-1; size: -; length: 14; CDR3: CSVAPRLSKETQYF
J: TRBJ2-1; V: TRBV25-1; size: few; length: 15; CDR3: CASSEFGSGDNEQFF
J: TRBJ1-1; V: TRBV7-9; size: -; length: 15; CDR3: CASSSQAIQNTEAFF
J: TRBJ1-1; V: TRBV3-1; size: -; length: 15; CDR3: CASSPENDWNTEAFF
J: TRBJ1-2; V: TRBV4-1; size: -; length: 15; CDR3: CASSQDWAGGVGYTF
J: TRBJ2-1; V: TRBV25-1; size: -; length: 17; CDR3: CASSDWRGLAGVFEQFF
J: TRBJ2-1; V: TRBV27; size: few; length: 12; CDR3: CASHSSYNEQFF
J: TRBJ1-2; V: TRBV7-9; size: -; length: 15; CDR3: CASSLDRDRAYGYTF
J: TRBJ2-7; V: TRBV7-2; size: -; length: 13; CDR3: CASSVLGANEQYF
J: TRBJ2-2; V: TRBV9; size: -; length: 16; CDR3: CASSVDWTATLGELFF
J: TRBJ2-1; V: TRBV28; size: -; length: 14; CDR3: CASSYIHEDNEQFF
J: TRBJ1-5; V: TRBV7-6; size: -; length: 15; CDR3: CASSLVDSSNQPQHF
J: TRBJ2-5; V: TRBV4-2; size: -; length: 14; CDR3: CASSQGSLGETQYF
J: TRBJ2-1; V: TRBV6-2/TRBV6-3; size: few; length: 16; CDR3: CASSSRGTVIVDEQFF
J: TRBJ1-4; V: TRBV29-1; size: -; length: 14; CDR3: CSVNLLRRNEKLFF
J: TRBJ2-3; V: TRBV7-2; size: few; length: 15; CDR3: CASSSSQGVLDTQYF
J: -; V: TRBV18; size: -; length: 17; CDR3: CASSPLPPGFSYNEQYF
J: TRBJ2-5; V: TRBV4-2; size: -; length: 14; CDR3: CASSQGQVGETQYF
J: TRBJ2-3; V: TRBV7-2; size: -; length: 14; CDR3: CASSLAARRDTQYF
J: TRBJ2-7; V: TRBV5-6; size: many; length: 12; CDR3: CASSLRGREQYF
J: TRBJ1-4; V: TRBV6-2/TRBV6-3; size: many; length: 16; CDR3: CASSAATGDINEKLFF
J: TRBJ1-1; V: TRBV10-3; size: -; length: 11; CDR3: CAISERLEAFF
J: TRBJ2-5; V: TRBV7-8; size: -; length: 16; CDR3: CASTSFLGRTQETQYF
J: TRBJ1-1; V: TRBV20-1; size: many; length: 13; CDR3: CSATRDRDTEAFF
J: TRBJ2-7; V: TRBV18; size: few; length: 17; CDR3: CASSPPGGRVTTYEQYF
J: TRBJ1-6; V: TRBV2; size: -; length: 14; CDR3: CASSAGVQNSPLHF